These 16 T cell receptor beta chains came from one sample sequenced in a study of blood T cell repertoires in COVID-19. Repertoires were generated with immunoSEQ multiplex PCR, while TCRdb's copy carries only in-frame clones and drops some. The profile shows 250,000 or so clones, roughly 86% of them singletons. The material sequenced was peripheral blood. These receptors were taken from a woman under 40 with acute or convalescent COVID-19.

The chain is built from TRBV27 and TRBJ2-7; D possibly corresponds to TRBD2 (6 bases). This CDR3 comprises 15 residues. CDR1 and CDR2 from the germline V gene are MNHEY and SMNVEV (reference sequence). V was pared by 2 bases and J by 5 bases, with 16 bases between. This chain's CDR3 is CASSLSGGIFNEQYF. CDR3 DNA sequence: TGTGCCAGCAGTTTAAGTGGCGGGATTTTCAACGAGCAGTACTTC.

In this sample, this clone turned up once. The chain joins TRBV5-6 to TRBJ1-1; TRBD1 is a possible D gene (6 bases). The CDR3 contains 15 residues. Trimming left V 0 bases short and J 1 base short, with 10 bases between. Germline assignment: CDR1 SGHDT and CDR2 YYEEEE. CDR3 nucleotide sequence: TGTGCCAGCAGCTTGGGTTTACAGGGGAACACTGAAGCTTTCTTT. Translated, it gives CASSLGLQGNTEAFF.

CDR3 amino acids: CASSPPAQGLNTGELFF. The CDR3 DNA sequence: TGTGCCAGCAGCCCCCCGGCTCAGGGATTAAACACCGGGGAGCTGTTTTTT. This sequence joins TRBV7-9 and TRBJ2-2; D might be TRBD1 (5 bases). V lost 5 bases to trimming and J lost 2 bases, with 18 bases between them. This CDR3 has 17 residues. CDR1 and CDR2 (germline): SEHNR, FQNEAQ (reference sequence).

The V and J genes are TRBV3-1 (or the pseudogene TRBV3-2) and TRBJ2-6, with a possible D match to TRBD1 (6 bases). V lost 5 bases and J 1 base, leaving 12 bases between the germline ends. The germline V gene encodes CDR1 LGHDT and CDR2 YNNKEL (reference sequence). This CDR3 contains 16 residues. The CDR3 coding sequence is TGTGCCAGCAGCGTATACACAGGGTCTGGGGCCAACGTCCTGACTTTC. This codes for CASSVYTGSGANVLTF.

The chain employs TRBV6-5 and TRBJ2-1; D remains unclear. This CDR3 region has 14 residues. V gave up 0 bases and J gave up 6 bases, with 9 bases separating them. Germline assignment: CDR1 MNHEY and CDR2 SVGAGI. The CDR3 sequence is CASSYSGGSNEQFF. CDR3 bases: TGTGCCAGCAGTTACTCAGGCGGATCCAATGAGCAGTTCTTC.

This clone was detected a few times. CDR3 coding DNA: TGTGCCAGTAGTAGAGGCGGACTAGCGGATTACTACGAGCAGTACTTC. Translation: CASSRGGLADYYEQYF. The chain is built from TRBV19 and TRBJ2-7; 10 bases agree with TRBD2. V lost 4 bases, J lost 3 bases, and 9 bases stayed unmatched. This CDR3 contains 16 residues. Germline CDR1 and CDR2: LNHDA and SQIVND (reference sequence).

This chain uses TRBV7-8 with TRBJ2-2, with D maybe TRBD2 (6 bases). CDR1 is SGHVS and CDR2 is FQNEAQ in the germline V gene. The CDR3 runs to 17 residues. V lost 6 bases, J lost 5 bases, and 22 bases lay in between. CDR3 sequence reads: CASRETGRGLGTGELFF. CDR3 DNA sequence: TGTGCCAGCAGAGAAACAGGTCGGGGGTTGGGAACCGGGGAGCTGTTTTTT. Drawing the rest from reference TRBV7-8 and TRBJ2-2, the complete variable domain is GAGVSQSPRYKVAKRGQDVALRCDPISGHVSLFWYQQALGQGPEFLTYFQNEAQLDKSGLPSDRFFAERPEGSVSTLKIQRTQQEDSAVYLCASRETGRGLGTGELFFGEGSRLTVL.

The chain combines TRBV2 with TRBJ2-2; D is possibly TRBD2 (5 bases). The germline V gene has CDR1 SNHLY and CDR2 FYNNEI. V shed 5 bases and J shed 6 bases, with 16 bases lying between them. This CDR3 comprises 15 residues. CDR3 region: CASSMNMGRAGELFF. The CDR3 coding sequence is TGTGCCAGCAGTATGAACATGGGGAGAGCCGGGGAGCTGTTTTTT.

This clone came up once. The chain combines TRBV13 with TRBJ2-7, with a tentative D call TRBD2 (6 bases). Germline assignment: CDR1 PRHDT and CDR2 FYEKMQ (reference sequence). This CDR3 has 14 residues. Deletions cut 5 bases from V and 2 bases from J, with 13 bases between. CDR3 nucleotide sequence: TGTGCCAGCAGCGTCTGGACTAAACCCTACGAGCAGTACTTC. It encodes CASSVWTKPYEQYF.

The rearrangement joins TRBV27 to TRBJ2-5, with 10 bases lining up with TRBD2. The CDR3 sequence is 17 residues long. The junction had 12 bases not matched to a gene; V was cut back by 5 bases and J by 3 bases. Germline V gene lookup returns CDR1 MNHEY and CDR2 SMNVEV (reference sequence). CDR3 DNA sequence: TGTGCCAGCAGTCCCCTCGGGCGTAGCGGGAGGAAAGAGACCCAGTACTTC. This sequence encodes CASSPLGRSGRKETQYF.

The J gene is TRBJ1-2, the V gene TRBV4-2; tentative D call: TRBD1 (6 bases). The CDR3 contains 16 residues. V was trimmed by 3 bases and J by 4 bases, leaving 18 bases between them. The germline gives CDR1 LGHNA, CDR2 YNFKEQ. The CDR3, as DNA: TGTGCCAGCAGCCAGGGCCAGGACAGACGGCTCTATGGCTACACCTTC. It encodes CASSQGQDRRLYGYTF.

In its sample, this clone was seen once. V is TRBV19 and J is TRBJ2-1; 12 bases match TRBD2. The CDR3 is 17 residues long. CDR1 and CDR2 (germline): LNHDA, SQIVND (reference sequence). With V trimmed by 10 bases and J by 0 bases, 10 bases remained unmatched. For the CDR3, the DNA is TGTGCCAACACTAGCGGGAGGACAGTACGCTCCTACAATGAGCAGTTCTTC. Its protein product is CANTSGRTVRSYNEQFF.

The CDR3 spells CASSHGLATYEQYF. CDR3 DNA: TGTGCCAGCAGTCATGGACTAGCTACCTACGAGCAGTACTTC. This chain connects TRBV6-2 or TRBV6-3 to TRBJ2-7; TRBD2 aligns across 8 bases. Germline assignment: CDR1 MNHEY and CDR2 SVGEGT. The junction had 5 bases not matched to a gene; V was cut back by 5 bases and J by 2 bases. This CDR3 contains 14 residues.

The V and J genes are TRBV30 and TRBJ2-5, with a weak D call TRBD2 (6 bases). Trimming stripped 4 bases from V and 2 bases from J, with 8 bases between. CDR3 length equals 12 residues. CDR1 and CDR2 (germline): GTSNPN, SVGIG (reference sequence). CDR3 residues: CAWMGGQETQYF. The CDR3 DNA reads TGTGCCTGGATGGGGGGTCAAGAGACCCAGTACTTC.

This chain links TRBV18 with TRBJ2-1; 11 nucleotides align to TRBD2. The CDR3 has 16 amino acids. Germline trimming cut 1 base from V and 3 bases from J; bases unmatched to any gene: 2. Germline-derived CDR1 and CDR2 are KGHSH and LQKENI. This CDR3 reads CASSPQTSGSYNEQFF. The CDR3 DNA is TGTGCCAGCTCACCACAAACTAGCGGGAGCTACAATGAGCAGTTCTTC.

The rearrangement joins TRBV5-1 to TRBJ2-1, with 16 bases that match TRBD2. CDR1 SGHRS and CDR2 YFSETQ come from the germline V gene. Trimming at V came to 4 bases and at J to 7 bases, leaving 8 bases not matched to a gene. The CDR3 extends over 17 amino acids. The CDR3 nucleotides read TGCGCCAGCAGCACGGGACTAGCGGGAGGGGTCGGGAATGAGCAGTTCTTC. Translated: CASSTGLAGGVGNEQFF. Full variable domain (remainder filled in from reference TRBV5-1 and TRBJ2-1): KAGVTQTPRYLIKTRGQQVTLSCSPISGHRSVSWYQQTPGQGLQFLFEYFSETQRNKGNFPGRFSGRQFSNSRSEMNVSTLELGDSALYLCASSTGLAGGVGNEQFFGPGTRLTVL.